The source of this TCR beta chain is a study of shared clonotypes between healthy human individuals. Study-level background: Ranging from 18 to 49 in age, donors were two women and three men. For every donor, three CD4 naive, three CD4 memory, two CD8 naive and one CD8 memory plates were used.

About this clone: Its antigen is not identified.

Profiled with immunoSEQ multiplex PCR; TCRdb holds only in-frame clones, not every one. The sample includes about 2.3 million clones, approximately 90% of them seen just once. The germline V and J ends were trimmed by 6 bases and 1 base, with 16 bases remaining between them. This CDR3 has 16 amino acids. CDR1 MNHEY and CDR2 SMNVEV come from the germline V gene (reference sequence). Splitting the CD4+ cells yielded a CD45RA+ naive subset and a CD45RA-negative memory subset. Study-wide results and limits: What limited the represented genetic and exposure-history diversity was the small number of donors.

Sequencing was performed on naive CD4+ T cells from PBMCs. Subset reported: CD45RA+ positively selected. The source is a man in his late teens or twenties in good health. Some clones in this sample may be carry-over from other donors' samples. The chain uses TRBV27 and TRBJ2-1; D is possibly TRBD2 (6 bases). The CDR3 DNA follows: TGTGCCAGCAGCCCGTTCTATCGGGAGTCCTACAATGAGCAGTTCTTC. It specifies CASSPFYRESYNEQFF.